Below, 25 T cell receptor beta chains from the same sample are listed, as sequenced in a study of early T cells in non-severe SARS-CoV-2 infection (dated by TCRdb to the early 2020s). Library preparation used 5' RACE. The sequencer listed for this sample is NextSeq 500. In-frame beta chains were kept once TCRdb had trimmed the public reads at Q25 with fastp and called clones with MiXCR. Rows merge per CDR3 protein into single entries with the most common DNA and genes. This sample holds tens of thousands of distinct CDR3 sequences; about 12% were observed only once. 3.5% to 5% of the sample is taken by the ten largest. Sequenced here: whole blood, sampled at baseline. These receptors were collected from an adult who was a healthcare worker with PCR-confirmed SARS-CoV-2 infection or an uninfected control (not recorded which).

This clonotype was detected many times. V gene TRBV27 combines with J gene TRBJ2-7, with D tentatively TRBD1 (6 bases). In germline, CDR1 is MNHEY, CDR2 SMNVEV (reference sequence). V lost 2 bases to trimming and J lost 2 bases, with 10 bases between them. The CDR3 length is 14 residues. The CDR3 loop is CASSLGGWAYEQYF. DNA of the CDR3: TGTGCCAGCAGTTTAGGGGGCTGGGCCTACGAGCAGTACTTC.

This chain connects TRBV2 to TRBJ2-3; D not resolved. Germline loops: CDR1 SNHLY, CDR2 FYNNEI. CDR3 length: 14 residues. V was pared by 2 bases and J by 6 bases, with 12 bases between. In DNA form, the CDR3 reads TGTGCCAGCAGTGAATCCACCCACAAGGATACGCAGTATTTT. Translating it yields CASSESTHKDTQYF.

The chain has TRBV12-3 or TRBV12-4 and TRBJ2-7, with D unresolved. This CDR3 is 12 amino acids long. V lost 6 bases to trimming and J lost 3 bases, with 9 bases between them. The CDR3 spells CASSLNNYEQYF. The CDR3, as DNA: TGTGCCAGCAGCCTAAACAACTACGAGCAGTACTTC.

V usage is TRBV11-3 and J usage is TRBJ2-1; 14 nucleotides line up with TRBD2. The V gene's germline CDR1 is SGHNT and CDR2 YENEEA. This CDR3 comprises 14 residues. After removal of 6 bases from V and 12 bases from J, the junction contained 7 bases not matched to a gene. The CDR3: CASRPGLAGEGQFF. CDR3 in DNA: TGTGCCAGCAGGCCGGGACTAGCGGGAGAAGGGCAGTTCTTC.

This clonotype was seen ten or more times. As DNA, the CDR3 is TGTGCCAGCAGCCTGGACGGAGGCACAGATACGCAGTATTTT. It is translated as CASSLDGGTDTQYF. The rearrangement links TRBV12-3 or TRBV12-4 to TRBJ2-3; D is undetermined. Trimming removed 6 bases from V and 1 base from J, with 11 bases in between. This CDR3 has 14 residues.

This clonotype was found many times. The chain is built from TRBV20-1 and TRBJ2-3; 8 bases are shared with TRBD2. CDR1 and CDR2 from the germline V gene are DFQATT and SNEGSKA (reference sequence). V was pared by 4 bases and J by 3 bases, with 9 bases of the junction left unmatched. The CDR3 length is 15 residues. The CDR3 is CSAMRPGGLTDTQYF. The CDR3 nucleotides are TGCAGTGCTATGAGGCCGGGGGGGCTGACAGATACGCAGTATTTT.

The chain links TRBV14 to TRBJ2-1; TRBD1 agrees at 7 bases. The V gene end was trimmed by 0 bases and the J gene end by 7 bases; junction bases not matched to a gene: 9. Looked up from germline, CDR1 is SGHDN and CDR2 is FVKESK. The CDR3 has 16 residues. The CDR3 DNA follows: TGTGCCAGCAGCCAAGACCCTCCGGGACAGCTAAATGAGCAGTTCTTC. Encoded protein: CASSQDPPGQLNEQFF. Based on the CDR3 plus reference TRBV14 and TRBJ2-1, the full variable domain is EAGVTQFPSHSVIEKGQTVTLRCDPISGHDNLYWYRRVMGKEIKFLLHFVKESKQDESGMPNNRFLAERTGGTYSTLKVQPAELEDSGVYFCASSQDPPGQLNEQFFGPGTRLTVL.

The V call is TRBV15, the J call TRBJ2-3; the D gene is possibly TRBD2 (5 bases). The CDR3 extends over 15 amino acids. Germline CDR1 and CDR2: LNHNV and YYDKDF (reference sequence). Between the trimmed V and J ends, which lost 1 base and 7 bases, there was a span of 15 bases. Here the CDR3 DNA reads TGTGCCACCAGCAGAGCGTCCGGTAGCGCCCATACGCAGTATTTT. Residues: CATSRASGSAHTQYF.

This clonotype has only a few counts. This chain joins TRBV12-3 or TRBV12-4 and TRBJ2-7; D may be TRBD1 or TRBD2 (5 bases each). This CDR3 has 16 residues. The germline V and J ends were trimmed by 5 bases and 6 bases, with 23 bases remaining between them. The chain's CDR3 is CASSLTGTQPIGEQYF. The CDR3 nucleotides are TGTGCCAGCAGTCTTACCGGGACCCAACCGATTGGCGAGCAGTACTTC.

This clonotype was counted between two and nine times. The rearrangement uses TRBV3-1 and TRBJ1-1; possibly TRBD1 for D (6 bases). Germline-derived CDR1 and CDR2 are LGHDT and YNNKEL (reference sequence). The CDR3 length is 12 residues. Trimming removed 2 bases from V and 10 bases from J, with 11 bases in between. CDR3 loop: CASSQLGGGAFF. The CDR3 DNA is TGTGCCAGCAGCCAATTAGGAGGGGGAGCTTTCTTT.

This clonotype was seen many times. The V call is TRBV19, the J call TRBJ1-2; 11 bases map to TRBD1. Per the germline V gene, CDR1 is LNHDA and CDR2 is SQIVND (reference sequence). There are 17 residues in the CDR3. After removal of 5 bases from V and 4 bases from J, the junction contained 12 bases not matched to a gene. CDR3 bases: TGTGCCAGTAGTTCCTCCGGGACAGGGGGAGCCCTCTATGGCTACACCTTC. The encoded protein is CASSSSGTGGALYGYTF.

There are many counts of this clonotype. J is TRBJ1-2 and V is TRBV19, with D unresolved. Deletions cut 9 bases from V and 8 bases from J, with 16 bases between. The V gene's germline CDR1 is LNHDA and CDR2 SQIVND (reference sequence). CDR3 length: 12 amino acids. Here the CDR3 reads CARPDTEVGYTF. Written as DNA, the CDR3 is TGTGCCAGGCCTGACACCGAAGTGGGCTACACCTTC.

V is TRBV12-5 and J is TRBJ2-6; no definite D call. With 4 bases removed from V and 0 bases from J, the gap between germline ends came to 7 bases. The germline V gene encodes CDR1 LGHNT and CDR2 FRNRAP. The CDR3 is made up of 15 amino acids. The CDR3 region is CASGSQISGANVLTF. CDR3 sequence (DNA): TGTGCTAGTGGTTCCCAGATCTCTGGGGCCAACGTCCTGACTTTC.

A few counts support this clonotype. The chain couples TRBV5-1 to TRBJ2-2; TRBD2 might be the D (5 bases). Germline lookup yields CDR1 SGHRS and CDR2 YFSETQ. This CDR3 is 13 amino acids long. The V end was cut by 4 bases, the J end by 3 bases, with 7 bases between. This CDR3 is CASSQLDTGELFF. Here the CDR3 DNA reads TGCGCCAGCAGCCAACTAGACACCGGGGAGCTGTTTTTT.

The chain uses TRBV12-3 or TRBV12-4 and TRBJ2-3; no clear D gene. The V end lost 6 bases, the J end lost 7 bases, and 8 bases lay between the germline ends. The CDR3 has 11 residues. The chain's CDR3 is CASSSPHTQYF. CDR3 nucleotides: TGTGCCAGCAGCTCACCACATACGCAGTATTTT.

At least ten counts were recorded for this clonotype. The V call is TRBV10-3, the J call TRBJ2-5; the D is unclear. CDR1 and CDR2 from the germline V gene are ENHRY and SYGVKD. The germline V and J ends were trimmed by 5 bases and 5 bases, with 6 bases remaining between them. The CDR3 covers 11 residues. In DNA form, the CDR3 reads TGTGCCATCAGTCAACAGGAGACCCAGTACTTC. It codes for CAISQQETQYF.

This clonotype came up a few times. The chain carries TRBV11-2 and TRBJ2-5; TRBD1 aligns across 10 bases. Per germline, CDR1 SGHAT and CDR2 FQNNGV. The CDR3 totals 17 residues. The V gene end was trimmed by 5 bases and the J gene end by 5 bases; junction bases not matched to a gene: 14. CDR3 in DNA: TGTGCCAGCAGCCAAGCGGGCAGGACAGGGGGTCAGGAGACCCAGTACTTC. Amino acid sequence: CASSQAGRTGGQETQYF.

This clonotype was seen at least ten times. The chain has TRBV18 and TRBJ1-2; weak D call: TRBD1 (5 bases). This CDR3 comprises 15 residues. From germline, CDR1 is KGHSH and CDR2 LQKENI. V was pared by 3 bases and J by 6 bases, with 17 bases between. CDR3: CASSPLVGGYDGYTF. The CDR3 coding sequence is TGTGCCAGCTCACCCCTGGTGGGGGGATATGATGGCTACACCTTC.

The CDR3 region is CASSLAVGQGGTDTQYF. CDR3 DNA sequence: TGTGCCAGCAGTTTAGCGGTGGGACAGGGAGGGACAGATACGCAGTATTTT. The rearrangement uses TRBV12-3 or TRBV12-4 and TRBJ2-3; 9 bases are a match to TRBD1. V was clipped by 0 bases and J by 3 bases; unmatched bases: 7. The CDR3 extends over 17 amino acids.

This clonotype has more than one count but fewer than ten. The chain has TRBV27 and TRBJ1-1; D perhaps matches TRBD1 (6 bases). The CDR3 is 15 amino acids. Germline CDR1 and CDR2: MNHEY and SMNVEV (reference sequence). Trimming took off 0 bases at V and 3 bases at J, with 11 bases between the two ends. The DNA of the CDR3 is TGTGCCAGCAGTTTATCCCCCCAGGGGCACACTGAAGCTTTCTTT. Its translation: CASSLSPQGHTEAFF.

The gene calls are TRBV7-8 and TRBJ2-2; 11 bases align to TRBD2. This CDR3 has 16 amino acids. Germline V lookup: CDR1 SGHVS, CDR2 FQNEAQ. The V gene end was trimmed by 5 bases and the J gene end by 1 base; junction bases not matched to a gene: 3. In DNA form, the CDR3 reads TGTGCCAGCAGCCCACTAGCGGGAGTGAACACCGGGGAGCTGTTTTTT. This gives the protein CASSPLAGVNTGELFF.

This clonotype was seen a single time. The CDR3: CASGWGTGETEKLFF. CDR3 DNA sequence: TGTGCCAGCGGCTGGGGAACAGGGGAAACAGAAAAACTGTTTTTT. V is TRBV27 and J is TRBJ1-4; TRBD1 matches at 7 bases. The CDR3 length is 15 residues. CDR1 is MNHEY and CDR2 is SMNVEV in the germline V gene (reference sequence). Trimming took 8 bases from V and 8 from J; bases not matched to a gene: 14.

The table lists this clonotype with a few counts. The genes are TRBV5-1 and TRBJ2-7; D is uncertain. This CDR3 spans 14 amino acids. V was clipped by 1 base and J by 3 bases, with 11 bases between them. CDR1 is SGHRS and CDR2 is YFSETQ in the germline V gene. The DNA for the CDR3 is TGCGCCAGCAGCTTGTGGGATGCTCGCTACGAGCAGTACTTC. Encoded protein: CASSLWDARYEQYF.

This clonotype was counted between two and nine times. The rearrangement uses TRBV5-4 and TRBJ1-1; no clear D. V dropped 2 bases and J dropped 0 bases, with 8 bases sitting between them. The CDR3 has 14 residues. The V gene's germline CDR1 is SGHNT and CDR2 YYREEE (reference sequence). The CDR3 coding sequence is TGTGCCAGCAGCTTCAAACCTGTGAACACTGAAGCTTTCTTT. Its protein is CASSFKPVNTEAFF.

The chain recombines TRBV10-3 with TRBJ2-3; possible D gene TRBD1, 6 bases. Germline CDR1 reads ENHRY; CDR2 reads SYGVKD. Trimming cost V 10 bases and J 2 bases, with 13 bases left between them. The length of the CDR3 is 13 residues. The CDR3 here is CATKPGDTDTQYF. The CDR3 DNA sequence: TGTGCCACTAAACCAGGGGACACAGATACGCAGTATTTT.